Below, 25 T cell receptor beta chains from the same sample are listed, as sequenced in a study of blood T cells in healthy people across ages. It was with a sample-barcoded 5' primer and a J-beta primer mix that a second PCR of roughly 7 to 12 cycles was run. TCRdb redid the calling of the 5' RACE reads with MiXCR, one entry per CDR3 protein. The sample includes approximately 1,700,000 distinct CDR3 sequences, roughly 43% seen only once; the top ten take approximately 22%. What was sequenced was blood. These receptors were obtained from a human donor in good health.

The chain combines TRBV5-1 with TRBJ1-2; a possible D gene is TRBD1 (6 bases). CDR1 is SGHRS, CDR2 YFSETQ, per germline. Trimming shortened V by 1 base and J by 2 bases, and 9 bases separated the two germline ends. The CDR3 totals 14 residues. CDR3 protein: CASSLNTGNYGYTF. Written as DNA, the CDR3 is TGCGCCAGCAGCTTGAATACAGGGAACTATGGCTACACCTTC.

This chain uses TRBV7-9 with TRBJ1-4, with 9 bases lining up with TRBD1. V lost 6 bases to trimming and J lost 7 bases; unmatched junction nucleotides: 9. Germline lookup yields CDR1 SEHNR and CDR2 FQNEAQ (reference sequence). CDR3 length equals 15 residues. CDR3 in amino acids: CASSSTGGIGEKLFF. In DNA, the CDR3 is TGTGCCAGCAGTTCTACAGGGGGCATTGGTGAAAAACTGTTTTTT.

This chain uses TRBV12-3 or TRBV12-4 with TRBJ2-5; 8 nucleotides match TRBD2. After removal of 6 bases from V and 2 bases from J, the junction contained 11 bases not matched to a gene. The CDR3 runs to 16 residues. This chain's CDR3 is CASSPTSSGGQETQYF. CDR3 bases: TGTGCCAGCAGCCCAACCTCGAGCGGGGGACAAGAGACCCAGTACTTC.

Written as DNA, the CDR3 is TGCGCCAGCAGCTTGGGAGGGACCGCTAGCTATGGCTACACCTTC. This translates into CASSLGGTASYGYTF. J is TRBJ1-2 and V is TRBV5-1; tentative D call: TRBD1 (5 bases). Trimming removed 0 bases at V and 4 bases at J, with 13 bases between. The CDR3 has 15 amino acids. Germline CDR1 reads SGHRS; CDR2 reads YFSETQ.

With respect to this clonotype: It may be a read error: a sequence one base away is much more abundant. The V call is TRBV12-3 or TRBV12-4, the J call TRBJ2-3, with 7 bases matching TRBD1. The CDR3 is 14 amino acids. The CDR3 bases are TGTACCAGCAGCCATCGACAGGGTTCAGATACGCAGTATTTT. Its translation: CTSSHRQGSDTQYF.

The chain is built from TRBV4-1 and TRBJ2-1; 12 nucleotides line up with TRBD2. This CDR3 region has 15 residues. Looked up from germline, CDR1 is MGHRA and CDR2 is YSYEKL. The V gene end was trimmed by 4 bases and the J gene end by 7 bases; junction bases not matched to a gene: 5. The chain's CDR3 is CASSLLGLAGNEQFF. Here the CDR3 DNA reads TGCGCCAGCAGCCTGCTCGGACTAGCGGGGAATGAGCAGTTCTTC.

The chain has TRBV6-6 and TRBJ2-3, with D possibly being TRBD1 or TRBD2 (5 bases each). The V end was cut by 7 bases, the J end by 0 bases, with 17 bases between. The germline gives CDR1 MNHNY, CDR2 SVGAGI (reference sequence). This CDR3 region has 16 residues. CDR3 DNA: TGTGCCAGCATCTCAACCGGGGCGGAGAGCACAGATACGCAGTATTTT. Its protein product is CASISTGAESTDTQYF.

The rearrangement joins TRBV6-6 to TRBJ1-5, with 9 nucleotides matching TRBD1. The CDR3 has 15 residues. CDR1 MNHNY and CDR2 SVGAGI come from the germline V gene (reference sequence). J gave up 4 bases and V 6 bases, and 7 bases lay outside the gene matches. CDR3 nucleotides: TGTGCCAGCAGCCGACAGGGGGTCGGAAATCAGCCCCAGCATTTT. It is translated as CASSRQGVGNQPQHF.

This clonotype was found a few times. V gene TRBV6-2 or TRBV6-3 combines with J gene TRBJ1-3; D gene uncertain. The CDR3 is 16 amino acids. V lost 2 bases and J 0 bases, leaving 11 bases between the germline ends. Germline CDR1 and CDR2: MNHEY and SVGEGT. CDR3 amino acids: CASSYHGGFSGNTIYF. As DNA, the CDR3 is TGTGCCAGCAGTTACCATGGAGGCTTCTCTGGAAACACCATATATTTT.

The V call is TRBV12-3 or TRBV12-4, the J call TRBJ2-7; D is unresolved. This CDR3 spans 16 amino acids. V gave up 3 bases and J gave up 0 bases, with 15 bases separating them. CDR3 amino acids: CASSFQTAKTSYEQYF. The CDR3 coding sequence is TGTGCCAGCAGTTTCCAAACAGCTAAAACCTCCTACGAGCAGTACTTC.

The CDR3 protein is CASSYSPTGPDEQFF. In nucleotides, the CDR3 is TGTGCCAGCAGTTACTCTCCGACAGGTCCCGATGAGCAGTTCTTC. The chain couples TRBV6-6 to TRBJ2-1, with a tentative D call TRBD1 (6 bases). The V and J ends lost 0 bases and 8 bases respectively, with 14 bases between them. This CDR3 has 15 amino acids. Germline V CDR1 and CDR2: MNHNY, SVGAGI (reference sequence).

J is TRBJ2-1 and V is TRBV9; the match to TRBD1 covers 7 bases. Germline CDR1 SGDLS, CDR2 YYNGEE. Germline trimming cut 1 base from V and 4 bases from J; bases unmatched to any gene: 8. The CDR3 runs 16 residues. CDR3 DNA sequence: TGTGCCAGCAGCGTATTTGGGACAGTGCCGTACAATGAGCAGTTCTTC. It is translated as CASSVFGTVPYNEQFF.

In its sample, this clonotype was seen many times. V and J are TRBV7-2 and TRBJ2-3; TRBD2 might be the D (6 bases). Per the germline V gene, CDR1 is SGHTA and CDR2 is FQGNSA. With 2 bases removed from V and 3 bases from J, the gap between germline ends came to 9 bases. The CDR3 contains 14 residues. The CDR3 bases are TGTGCCAGCAGCTTAAGTCGGGGGACAGATACGCAGTATTTT. Protein: CASSLSRGTDTQYF.

Of note for this clonotype: At one end, the junction sequence differs from germline, possibly due to a read error. The genes are TRBV6-2 or TRBV6-3 and TRBJ2-2; no firm D call. The germline CDR1 and CDR2 sequences are MNHEY and SVGEGT. This CDR3 comprises 13 residues. The CDR3, as DNA: TGTGTCAGCAGTTACGTCGACACCGGAGAGCTGTTTTTT. Its translation is CVSSYVDTGELFF.

V usage is TRBV15 and J usage is TRBJ2-6, with D hard to call. The germline gives CDR1 LNHNV, CDR2 YYDKDF (reference sequence). Trimming took off 1 base at V and 0 bases at J, with 4 bases between the two ends. The CDR3 extends over 15 amino acids. The CDR3 here is CATSRAGSGANVLTF. DNA of the CDR3: TGTGCCACCAGCAGAGCCGGCTCTGGGGCCAACGTCCTGACTTTC.

The chain links TRBV2 to TRBJ1-1; D unclear. V was clipped by 1 base and J by 4 bases, with 13 bases between them. The length of the CDR3 is 15 residues. Per germline, CDR1 SNHLY and CDR2 FYNNEI. CDR3 nucleotide sequence: TGTGCCAGCAGTGAAGAAGAGGCCACGACCACTGAAGCTTTCTTT. Its protein product is CASSEEEATTTEAFF. The whole variable domain, filled in from reference TRBV2 and TRBJ1-1, reads EPEVTQTPSHQVTQMGQEVILRCVPISNHLYFYWYRQILGQKVEFLVSFYNNEISEKSEIFDDQFSVERPDGSNFTLKIRSTKLEDSAMYFCASSEEEATTTEAFFGQGTRLTVV.

This clonotype has just a few counts. V gene TRBV7-3 combines with J gene TRBJ2-5; the match to TRBD2 covers 14 bases. The CDR3 consists of 15 residues. J gave up 5 bases and V 5 bases, and 4 bases lay outside the gene matches. The V gene's germline CDR1 is SGHTA and CDR2 FQGTGA. The CDR3: CASSMTSGGAETQYF. The CDR3 DNA is TGTGCCAGCAGCATGACTAGCGGGGGGGCGGAGACCCAGTACTTC.

This chain connects TRBV6-2 or TRBV6-3 to TRBJ2-3, with TRBD1 matching 8 bases. Germline V CDR1 and CDR2: MNHEY, SVGEGT. V shed 6 bases and J 5 bases; nucleotides not matched to a gene: 13. This CDR3 comprises 16 residues. Here the CDR3 reads CASSRPTGQVRDTQYF. The CDR3 DNA follows: TGTGCCAGCAGCCGTCCCACGGGACAGGTCAGAGATACGCAGTATTTT.

In this sample, this clonotype turned up a few times. The chain combines TRBV20-1 with TRBJ2-1; 7 bases agree with TRBD2. CDR3 size: 14 residues. V lost 2 bases, J lost 9 bases, and 10 bases stayed unmatched. Germline CDR1 reads DFQATT; CDR2 reads SNEGSKA (reference sequence). The CDR3 nucleotides are TGCAGTGCTAGAAAACGGGGGGATTATAGTGAGCAGTTCTTC. As protein: CSARKRGDYSEQFF.

Here the CDR3 reads CASSPWDGESIQYF. The CDR3 coding sequence is TGTGCCAGCAGCCCGTGGGACGGTGAAAGCATTCAGTACTTC. This rearrangement joins TRBV7-2 to TRBJ2-4, with D possibly being TRBD1 or TRBD2 (5 bases each). V lost 5 bases, J lost 9 bases, and 17 bases lay in between. The CDR3 spans 14 residues. Germline V gene sequence: CDR1 SGHTA, CDR2 FQGNSA. Full variable domain (missing parts from reference TRBV7-2 and TRBJ2-4): GAGVSQSPSNKVTEKGKDVELRCDPISGHTALYWYRQSLGQGLEFLIYFQGNSAPDKSGLPSDRFSAERTGGSVSTLTIQRTQQEDSAVYLCASSPWDGESIQYFGAGTRLSVL.

This clonotype has a count of ten or more. V gene TRBV7-6 combines with J gene TRBJ2-7, with 9 bases identical to TRBD1. The junction had 4 bases not matched to a gene; V was cut back by 5 bases and J by 5 bases. Germline assignment: CDR1 SGHVS and CDR2 FNYEAQ. This CDR3 has 13 residues. CDR3 in DNA: TGTGCCAGCAGCCCCCGGACAGGGGACGAGCAGTACTTC. It translates to CASSPRTGDEQYF.

The chain joins TRBV7-2 to TRBJ1-2, with a possible D match to TRBD1 (6 bases). CDR1 SGHTA and CDR2 FQGNSA come from the germline V gene. This CDR3 is 14 amino acids long. V was pared by 5 bases and J by 6 bases, with 16 bases between. CDR3 coding DNA: TGTGCCAGCAGCGTACAGGGAGGGGGTCATGGCTACACCTTC. Translating gives CASSVQGGGHGYTF.

This clonotype has just one count. V and J are TRBV12-3 or TRBV12-4 and TRBJ1-1, with D possibly matching TRBD1 (6 bases). The CDR3 consists of 14 residues. V lost 5 bases and J lost 3, with 13 bases in between. Here the CDR3 DNA reads TGTGCCAGCAGTAAGGACAGAAGAGACACTGAAGCTTTCTTT. Its translation: CASSKDRRDTEAFF.

This CDR3 reads CASSLWPGRSYTF. In nucleotides, the CDR3 is TGCGCCAGCAGCTTGTGGCCAGGCCGGAGCTACACCTTC. The chain carries TRBV5-1 and TRBJ1-2, with unresolved D. V lost 1 base and J lost 9, with 13 bases in between. Germline V gives CDR1 SGHRS, CDR2 YFSETQ. This CDR3 has 13 amino acids.

The chain links TRBV11-3 to TRBJ1-1, with TRBD1 identical over 8 bases. Germline V gene data show CDR1 as SGHNT and CDR2 as YENEEA. The CDR3 length is 15 residues. V lost 1 base and J lost 5; bases outside the gene matches: 6. The CDR3 region is CASSLGTGWRTEAFF. CDR3 coding DNA: TGTGCCAGCAGCTTAGGGACAGGGTGGAGAACTGAAGCTTTCTTT. Complete variable domain (other parts from reference TRBV11-3 and TRBJ1-1): EAGVVQSPRYKIIEKKQPVAFWCNPISGHNTLYWYLQNLGQGPELLIRYENEEAVDDSQLPKDRFSAERLKGVDSTLKIQPAELGDSAVYLCASSLGTGWRTEAFFGQGTRLTVV.